Detailed here is one TCR beta chain. The PCR ran on 60 Vbeta and 13 Jbeta primers. Sequenced by immunoSEQ multiplex PCR; TCRdb stores in-frame clones only, minus some. The sample is made up of 150,000 to 200,000 clones, and the top ten hold approximately 0.74% of it. The data belong to a study of cytomegalovirus exposure and HLA in healthy donors. Sequencing was done on a sample of PBMCs. This TCR was sampled from a boy younger than 18 in good health and CMV-seronegative.

The CDR3 bases are TGCGCCAGCAGCCAATTCCCCTTGGTGGGCGGGGGGGTGGAGACCCAGTACTTC. Encoded protein: CASSQFPLVGGGVETQYF. The rearrangement links TRBV4-1 to TRBJ2-5; TRBD2 aligns across 9 bases. There are 18 residues in the CDR3. V gave up 2 bases and J gave up 5 bases; unmatched junction bases: 15. Germline-derived CDR1 and CDR2 are MGHRA and YSYEKL.